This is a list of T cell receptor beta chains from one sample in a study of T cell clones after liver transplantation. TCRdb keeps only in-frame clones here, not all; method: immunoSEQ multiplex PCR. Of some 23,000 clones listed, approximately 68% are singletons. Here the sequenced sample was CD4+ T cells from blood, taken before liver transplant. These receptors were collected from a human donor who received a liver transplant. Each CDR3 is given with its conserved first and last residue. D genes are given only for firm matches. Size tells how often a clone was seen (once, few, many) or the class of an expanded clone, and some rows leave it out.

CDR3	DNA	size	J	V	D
CASSQGEGGNYGYTF	TGCGCCAGCAGCCAAGGAGAAGGGGGCAACTATGGCTACACCTTC	few	TRBJ1-2	TRBV4-1	TRBD1
CASSPHRGLGDQPQHF	TGTGCCAGCAGCCCTCACAGGGGGCTGGGGGATCAGCCCCAGCATTTT	.	TRBJ1-5	TRBV7-2	TRBD1
CASRAGGEAQYF	TGTGCCAGCAGGGCCGGGGGGGAAGCGCAGTATTTT	.	TRBJ2-3	TRBV28	TRBD2
CASSQRSGSGANVLTF	TGTGCCAGCAGCCAAAGATCCGGGAGTGGGGCCAACGTCCTGACTTTC	.	TRBJ2-6	TRBV7-8	.
CASSFTGGEGNTIYF	TGCGCCAGCAGCTTTACAGGGGGCGAAGGAAACACCATATATTTT	once	TRBJ1-3	TRBV5-1	TRBD1
CASSPRAGETQYF	TGTGCCAGCAGCCCCAGGGCGGGGGAGACCCAGTACTTC	.	TRBJ2-5	TRBV6-6	.
CAWSSAGGNQPQHF	TGTGCCTGGAGTTCCGCAGGGGGGAATCAGCCCCAGCATTTT	.	TRBJ1-5	TRBV30	TRBD1
CASSLSGLAGGLNEQFF	TGTGCCAGCAGTTTATCGGGACTAGCGGGGGGGCTCAATGAGCAGTTCTTC	few	TRBJ2-1	TRBV27	TRBD2
CASSRTGTDTGELFF	TGTGCCAGCAGCAGGACCGGGACAGACACCGGGGAGCTGTTTTTT	.	TRBJ2-2	TRBV7-8	TRBD1
CASSLGTGTYNTEAFF	TGCGCCAGCAGCTTGGGGACAGGCACTTACAACACTGAAGCTTTCTTT	once	TRBJ1-1	TRBV5-1	TRBD1
CASSSRGVEYGYTF	TGTGCCAGCAGTTCACGGGGGGTCGAGTATGGCTACACCTTC	medium-sized	TRBJ1-2	TRBV6-1	.
CASSQRASGANVLTF	TGCGCCAGCAGTCAACGGGCCTCTGGGGCCAACGTCCTGACTTTC	.	TRBJ2-6	TRBV5-1	.
CASSPLTPDLSGEQFF	TGTGCCAGCAGCCCCCTGACCCCCGACTTGTCTGGTGAGCAGTTCTTC	.	TRBJ2-1	TRBV14	.
CASSHRPADQPQHF	TGTGCCAGCAGTCATAGACCAGCGGATCAGCCCCAGCATTTT	.	TRBJ1-5	TRBV27	.
CASSVGAGGGTDTQYF	TGTGCCAGCAGCGTAGGGGCGGGAGGGGGCACAGATACGCAGTATTTT	.	TRBJ2-3	TRBV9	TRBD2
CASRPGAGLASTGELFF	TGCGCCAGCCGACCAGGGGCGGGACTAGCCTCTACCGGGGAGCTGTTTTTT	.	TRBJ2-2	TRBV5-1	TRBD2
CASSSPGLAPYEQYF	TGTGCCAGCAGTTCCCCGGGCCTAGCCCCCTACGAGCAGTACTTC	.	TRBJ2-7	TRBV27	.
CASSLRTGGYSNEKLFF	TGTGCCAGCAGTCTCAGGACAGGGGGATATTCTAATGAAAAACTGTTTTTT	.	TRBJ1-4	TRBV2	TRBD1
CASSQVGPRAFF	TGTGCCAGCAGCCAGGTAGGGCCTAGAGCTTTCTTT	.	TRBJ1-1	TRBV28	.
CASSYGAAYEQYF	TGTGCCAGCAGTTACGGGGCAGCCTACGAGCAGTACTTC	.	TRBJ2-7	TRBV6-6	.
CASRTGETQYF	TGCGCCAGCAGGACAGGGGAGACCCAGTACTTC	.	TRBJ2-5	TRBV10-2	TRBD1
CSVPRSGSTDTQYF	TGCAGCGTTCCTCGGAGCGGGAGCACAGATACGCAGTATTTT	.	TRBJ2-3	TRBV29-1	.
CSTNQGADTGELFF	TGCAGCACTAACCAGGGGGCTGACACCGGGGAGCTGTTTTTT	.	TRBJ2-2	TRBV29-1	TRBD1
CASSQDPPGIRRETQYF	TGCGCCAGCAGCCAAGATCCGCCAGGAATCCGTAGAGAGACCCAGTACTTC	.	TRBJ2-5	TRBV4-1	.
CASSLWWAGGLQDTQYF	TGTGCCAGCAGCTTATGGTGGGCGGGAGGGCTCCAAGATACGCAGTATTTT	.	TRBJ2-3	TRBV7-2	TRBD2
CASTRDADWGEKLFF	TGTGCCAGCACGCGGGACGCCGATTGGGGTGAAAAACTGTTTTTT	.	TRBJ1-4	TRBV6-1	.
CASRVASGVGEQFF	TGTGCCAGCAGGGTAGCATCAGGGGTGGGTGAGCAGTTCTTC	.	TRBJ2-1	TRBV7-7	.
CASSPGQGGEKLFF	TGCGCCAGCAGCCCGGGACAGGGGGGTGAAAAACTGTTTTTT	.	TRBJ1-4	TRBV5-1	TRBD1
CASSLGLAGGETQYF	TGTGCCAGCAGCTTGGGACTAGCCGGAGGAGAGACCCAGTACTTC	few	TRBJ2-5	TRBV5-6	TRBD2
CASTPRTGGGWGYTF	TGTGCCAGCACCCCCCGGACAGGGGGCGGATGGGGCTACACCTTC	.	TRBJ1-2	TRBV6-5	TRBD1
CASSLAVDNEQFF	TGCGCCAGCAGCTTGGCAGTGGACAATGAGCAGTTCTTC	once	TRBJ2-1	TRBV5-1	.
CSSGGEETQYF	TGCAGCTCCGGCGGGGAGGAGACCCAGTACTTC	.	TRBJ2-5	TRBV29-1	.
CASKRGIAGELFF	TGTGCCAGCAAAAGGGGCATTGCCGGGGAGCTGTTTTTT	.	TRBJ2-2	TRBV6-5	.
CASSLGSRAAQETQYF	TGTGCCAGCAGCTTAGGGTCGAGGGCAGCTCAAGAGACCCAGTACTTC	.	TRBJ2-5	TRBV11-3	.
CSGRGPGQTNTEAFF	TGCAGCGGACGCGGTCCGGGACAAACGAACACTGAAGCTTTCTTT	.	TRBJ1-1	TRBV29-1	.
CASSGLAGSNTGELFF	TGTGCCAGCAGTGGACTAGCGGGGTCGAACACTGGGGAGCTGTTTTTT	.	TRBJ2-2	TRBV2	TRBD2
CASSRIVDRARVGYTF	TGTGCCAGCAGCCGGATCGTGGACAGGGCACGTGTCGGCTACACCTTC	once	TRBJ1-2	TRBV6-6	TRBD1
CASSLGQDYGYTF	TGCGCCAGCAGCTTGGGACAGGACTATGGCTACACCTTC	.	TRBJ1-2	TRBV5-1	.
CASSFPTRAGGVADTQYF	TGTGCCAGCAGTTTTCCTACTAGAGCGGGGGGGGTGGCAGATACGCAGTATTTT	.	TRBJ2-3	TRBV28	TRBD2
CASSSLSGGHTDTQYF	TGTGCCAGCAGCTCCCTTAGCGGGGGACACACAGATACGCAGTATTTT	.	TRBJ2-3	TRBV7-9	TRBD2
CASSQWGGSETQYF	TGTGCCAGCAGCCAGTGGGGTGGGTCGGAGACCCAGTACTTC	.	TRBJ2-5	TRBV14	.
CASSQVAQSSYNEQFF	TGTGCCAGCAGCCAAGTAGCGCAGAGCTCCTACAATGAGCAGTTCTTC	.	TRBJ2-1	TRBV4-2	.
CASSLGESQSLETQYF	TGTGCCAGCAGCTTGGGGGAAAGCCAGTCCCTAGAGACCCAGTACTTC	.	TRBJ2-5	TRBV7-2	.
CASRTTGGENQPQHF	TGTGCCAGTCGAACGACAGGGGGCGAGAATCAGCCCCAGCATTTT	medium-sized	TRBJ1-5	TRBV19	TRBD1
CASSLLGQIYEQYF	TGTGCCAGCAGCCTACTAGGACAGATCTACGAGCAGTACTTC	.	TRBJ2-7	TRBV7-2	.
CASSPPGQSNYGYTF	TGTGCCAGCTCACCACCGGGACAGAGTAACTATGGCTACACCTTC	few	TRBJ1-2	TRBV18	TRBD1
CASSPPTGGYEQYF	TGTGCCAGCAGTCCACCGACAGGGGGCTACGAGCAGTACTTC	.	TRBJ2-7	TRBV28	TRBD1